This T cell receptor beta chain is drawn from a study of PD-L1 blockade in urothelial cancer. General observations from the study: Below-median pretreatment blood TCR clonality was a predictor of better survival.

V dropped 2 bases and J dropped 4 bases, with 11 bases sitting between them. CDR3 length equals 14 residues. Germline V lookup: CDR1 LNHDA, CDR2 SQIVND (reference sequence). TCR analog templates of synthetic origin were spiked into each PCR. Repertoires were generated with immunoSEQ multiplex PCR, while TCRdb's copy carries only in-frame clones and drops some. The sample shows some 42,000 clones, approximately 80% of them seen only once. About this clone itself: Its antigen is unknown.

The input for sequencing was PBMCs, taken around atezolizumab (anti-PD-L1) treatment. The chain couples TRBV19 to TRBJ2-5; weak D call: TRBD1 (6 bases). The sequence derives from a man between 65 and 85 years old with urothelial cancer. For the CDR3, the DNA is TGTGCCAGTAGTATAACGCAGGGGCGAGAGACCCAGTACTTC. It translates to CASSITQGRETQYF. Together with reference TRBV19 and TRBJ2-5, the CDR3 gives the full variable domain: DGGITQSPKYLFRKEGQNVTLSCEQNLNHDAMYWYRQDPGQGLRLIYYSQIVNDFQKGDIAEGYSVSREKKESFPLTVTSAQKNPTAFYLCASSITQGRETQYFGPGTRLLVL.